This paragraph reports one TCR beta chain. Its matching antigen is unknown. As defined, naive CD8 cells were CD45RO-negative and positively selected for CCR7, with terminally differentiated effector memory CD45RA+ cells excluded. Assay execution proceeded at the deep level. Sequencing used immunoSEQ multiplex PCR; TCRdb keeps in-frame clones, though not all of them. In the table there are roughly 2,000,000 clones, 85% to 95% of which are singletons. The data were taken from a study of shared clonotypes between healthy human individuals. Regarding the study as a whole: The small donor group covered limited genetic and exposure diversity.

Sequencing input: naive CD8+ T cells sorted from blood. The TCR was taken from a man younger than 35 in good health.

The CDR3 nucleotides read TGCGCCAGCAGCCAAGATCGCCCAGGGGGCACTGAAGCTTTCTTT. It specifies CASSQDRPGGTEAFF. The chain joins TRBV4-1 to TRBJ1-1; 7 positions match TRBD1. This CDR3 spans 15 amino acids. V dropped 0 bases and J dropped 4; count of bases not matched to a gene: 5. CDR1 is MGHRA and CDR2 is YSYEKL in the germline V gene.